This entry lists 13 T cell receptor beta chains sequenced from one sample in a study of cytomegalovirus exposure and HLA in healthy donors. Sequenced by immunoSEQ multiplex PCR; TCRdb stores in-frame clones only, minus some. Here the sample spans roughly 100,000 clones, around 85% being singletons. Sequencing was done on a sample of PBMCs. The source of these receptors is a man in his late teens or twenties in good health and CMV-seropositive.

The CDR3 nucleotides read TGCAGCGTGGCCGCCCACGGGGGCAATGAGCAGTTCTTC. Translating gives CSVAAHGGNEQFF. The J gene is TRBJ2-1, the V gene TRBV29-1; possibly TRBD2 for D (6 bases). Germline CDR1 SQVTM, CDR2 ANQGSEA. V was shortened by 6 bases and J by 6 bases, with 15 bases between the two germline ends. The CDR3 consists of 13 residues.

This clone came up once. The chain combines TRBV18 with TRBJ2-2; no definite D call. The CDR3 has 16 residues. CDR1 is KGHSH, CDR2 LQKENI, per germline. Trimming cost V 3 bases and J 0 bases, with 11 bases left between them. This CDR3 is CASSPKLPTNTGELFF. In nucleotides, the CDR3 is TGTGCCAGCTCACCGAAACTTCCAACGAACACCGGGGAGCTGTTTTTT.

This chain joins TRBV7-2 and TRBJ2-7; D not resolved. The germline V gene has CDR1 SGHTA and CDR2 FQGNSA. The germline V and J ends were trimmed by 1 base and 6 bases, with 7 bases remaining between them. The CDR3 is 12 residues long. The CDR3 sequence is CASSLGPSEQYF. CDR3 DNA sequence: TGTGCCAGCAGCTTAGGTCCCTCCGAGCAGTACTTC.

This chain links TRBV10-3 with TRBJ2-1; 14 bases are shared with TRBD2. Trimming at V came to 10 bases and at J to 5 bases, leaving 13 bases not matched to a gene. The CDR3 contains 17 residues. The germline V gene encodes CDR1 ENHRY and CDR2 SYGVKD. For the CDR3, the DNA is TGTGCCACCACGGCCGGGACTAGCGGGAGTTTCGACAATGAGCAGTTCTTC. It is translated as CATTAGTSGSFDNEQFF.

The rearrangement uses TRBV5-1 and TRBJ2-1; 10 bases are shared with TRBD2. The CDR3 has 16 residues. Trimming at V came to 2 bases and at J to 4 bases, leaving 6 bases not matched to a gene. Germline-derived CDR1 and CDR2 are SGHRS and YFSETQ. The CDR3 loop reads CASSFLGLAVYNEQFF. DNA for the CDR3: TGCGCCAGCAGCTTCCTCGGACTAGCGGTTTACAATGAGCAGTTCTTC.

The V call is TRBV10-3, the J call TRBJ1-4; D perhaps matches TRBD1 (5 bases). Germline CDR1 is ENHRY and CDR2 is SYGVKD. Trimming left V 0 bases short and J 8 bases short, with 13 bases between. The CDR3 spans 15 residues. CDR3 in amino acids: CAISESIGAGEKLFF. The CDR3 nucleotides read TGTGCCATCAGTGAGTCGATAGGGGCAGGGGAAAAACTGTTTTTT.

The chain is built from TRBV4-1 and TRBJ2-3; 9 positions agree with TRBD2. The CDR3 runs 17 residues. Trimming took 3 bases from V and 4 from J; bases not matched to a gene: 11. The germline CDR1 and CDR2 sequences are MGHRA and YSYEKL. The CDR3 DNA reads as TGCGCCAGCAGCCATCTTAGCGGGAGTTTTCGGCCAGATACGCAGTATTTT. This gives the protein CASSHLSGSFRPDTQYF.

The J gene is TRBJ2-1, the V gene TRBV12-5; a possible D gene is TRBD1 (6 bases). This CDR3 comprises 12 residues. V was cut by 5 bases and J by 8 bases, with 10 bases left in between. Germline CDR1 reads LGHNT; CDR2 reads FRNRAP. The CDR3: CASGPGAYEQFF. The DNA for the CDR3 is TGTGCTAGTGGTCCAGGGGCCTATGAGCAGTTCTTC.

The count of this clone is one. The rearrangement joins TRBV7-8 to TRBJ2-5, with 9 bases that match TRBD2. This CDR3 spans 17 amino acids. Trimming took 5 bases from V and 5 from J; bases not matched to a gene: 15. The germline CDR1 and CDR2 sequences are SGHVS and FQNEAQ. The CDR3: CASSLTRLAAVLETQYF. As DNA, the CDR3 is TGTGCCAGCAGCCTCACGAGACTAGCGGCAGTTTTGGAGACCCAGTACTTC.

This sequence joins TRBV28 and TRBJ2-7, with D tentatively TRBD1 (7 bases). The germline V gene encodes CDR1 MDHEN and CDR2 SYDVKM. Deletions cut 2 bases from V and 0 bases from J, with 20 bases between. The CDR3 totals 18 residues. This CDR3 is CASSLLRGAGLSSYEQYF. As DNA, the CDR3 is TGTGCCAGCAGTTTACTCAGGGGGGCAGGCCTCAGCTCCTACGAGCAGTACTTC.

This sequence joins TRBV9 and TRBJ2-2, with 16 bases matching TRBD2. The CDR3 runs to 19 residues. Germline V gene lookup returns CDR1 SGDLS and CDR2 YYNGEE. V shed 3 bases and J 3 bases; nucleotides not matched to a gene: 8. Here the CDR3 DNA reads TGTGCCAGCAGCGAGGGGGGACTAGCGGGAGGGCCTCACACCGGGGAGCTGTTTTTT. Protein: CASSEGGLAGGPHTGELFF.

The chain uses TRBV9 and TRBJ2-5; D might be TRBD1 (6 bases). This CDR3 is 14 amino acids long. Germline CDR1 and CDR2: SGDLS and YYNGEE. V lost 4 bases and J lost 5, with 15 bases in between. For the CDR3, the DNA is TGTGCCAGCAGCCCCTCAACAGGGATTGAGACCCAGTACTTC. Protein: CASSPSTGIETQYF.

The CDR3 DNA sequence: TGTGCCTGGGGACACCCGAACACTGAAGCTTTCTTT. Encoded protein: CAWGHPNTEAFF. The chain combines TRBV30 with TRBJ1-1; D possibly corresponds to TRBD1 (5 bases). The CDR3 runs 12 residues. Trimming shortened V by 5 bases and J by 1 base, and 8 bases separated the two germline ends. Germline V gene data show CDR1 as GTSNPN and CDR2 as SVGIG (reference sequence).